Here is one T cell receptor beta chain with its context. The antigen is undetermined. The same CDR3 arises from other DNA sequences in this sample as well. As every portion of the isolated RNA was reverse transcribed, the sequencing read expressed TCRB transcripts. Here immunoSEQ multiplex PCR was the method, and the copy in TCRdb shows in-frame clones only, minus some. Among about 330,000 clones, roughly 11% were seen once, and the ten largest hold around 0.015%. The source of the sample is a study of beta chain features in type 1 diabetes. Study-wide points: Patients' naive, central memory and Treg TCRB repertoires seemed closer to one another than those of healthy donors. Moderate yet significant TCRB CDR3 shortening was seen in Type 1 diabetes patients in all four CD4+ subsets.

Germline assignment: CDR1 LGHNA and CDR2 YSLEER. Unmatched junction bases numbered 1, after V lost 2 bases and J lost 0 bases. The CDR3 totals 15 residues. The TCR originated in a woman under 40 in good health. The rearrangement links TRBV4-3 to TRBJ2-7; 10 positions agree with TRBD1. Sequencing was performed on naive CD4+ T cells from blood. The CDR3 nucleotides read TGCGCCAGCAGCCAACGGACAGGGGGCTCCTACGAGCAGTACTTC. It is translated as CASSQRTGGSYEQYF.